This T cell receptor (beta chain) was sequenced in a study of T-cell reconstitution after alpha-beta-depleted transplantation in children (dated by TCRdb to about 2016). With regard to the full study: T-cell immune reconstitution after TCRalphabeta/CD19-depleted allogeneic hematopoietic cell transplantation in children was quantitatively tracked in the study by means of TCR repertoire profiling. Results the study describes overall, beyond this receptor: The frequencies of hyperexpanded clones fell over the following months, and after one year, T-cell counts and TCRbeta diversity were mostly attributed to newly produced T cells. About two months after transplant, the apparently early recovery of alphabetaT-cell counts reportedly depended on just several hundred clones that had expanded rapidly and came from non-depleted graft cells. In some patients, the high TCRbeta diversity seen at day 60 was put down to recipient T cells and intrathymic progenitors that had survived conditioning.

This clonotype was counted a few times. Its antigen is still unknown. The record has no base qualities; no much larger clone is one base away. From its cysteine to its phenylalanine, the CDR3 spans 15 amino acids. The DNA shown is the 45-base CDR3, in frame from base 1. The germline V gene sets CDR1 to SGHDN and CDR2 to FVKESK. V is clipped by 4 bases and J by 8 bases, and the sequence between their germline boundaries is 18 bases long. Library construction relied on PCR. The instrument was an Illumina HiSeq 2500. TCR libraries were prepared with molecular barcoding, using unique molecular identifiers to normalize TCRbeta repertoire quantification. Using fastp at Q25 and MiXCR, TCRdb reprocessed the public reads and kept productive beta chains. Each CDR3 protein gets just one entry, which takes the most common genes and DNA from the rows behind it. Recorded for this sample are hundreds of thousands of distinct CDR3 sequences; roughly 13% of them occurred a single time. The top ten clonotypes cover 2.2% of the sample.

The intended sense of this specimen's treatment or condition label: allogeneic hematopoietic cell transplantation with graft depleted of TCRalphabeta T cells and CD19 B cells. TCRalphabeta/CD19-depleted allogeneic hematopoietic cell grafts were given to the transplant recipients, all of whom were children. The sequences come from PBMCs, mostly from graft donor cells, collected 360 days after TCRalphabeta/CD19-depleted stem cell transplant. This clonotype originated in a male patient between 5 and 17 years old who had a stem cell transplant for acute myeloid leukemia, so the T cells may come from the graft donor. Here the chain combines TRBV14 and TRBJ2-1; possibly the D gene is TRBD2, per 5 matching bases. The DNA reads as follows: TGTGCCAGCAGCCGAGCGACCGCCGGGAACTATGAGCAGTTCTTC. Its protein reads: CASSRATAGNYEQFF.